One and the same sample provided the 24 T cell receptor beta chains below, sequenced in a study of T cells in Graves' hyperthyroidism and ophthalmopathy. The TCR beta CDR3 regions underwent amplification using RNA transcripts as the source. Initially, a first-round RT-PCR of the TCR CDR3 employed the HTBI primer set. TCRdb re-derived calls from the multiplex PCR reads in MiXCR, one entry per CDR3 protein. The sample consists of under 300,000 distinct CDR3 sequences, roughly 13% of them appearing once. Material: blood. The receptors were gathered from a woman between 40 and 50 years old with Graves' hyperthyroidism.

This clonotype was counted ten times or more. This rearrangement joins TRBV6-5 to TRBJ2-5; D uncertain. From germline, CDR1 is MNHEY and CDR2 SVGAGI. With 0 bases removed from V and 5 bases from J, the gap between germline ends came to 7 bases. The CDR3 runs 13 residues. The chain's CDR3 is CASSYSIGETQYF. The CDR3 nucleotides are TGTGCCAGCAGTTACTCAATAGGGGAGACCCAGTACTTC.

At least ten counts were recorded for this clonotype. The chain combines TRBV7-8 with TRBJ1-2; D gene unclear. CDR1 is SGHVS and CDR2 is FQNEAQ in the germline V gene. The CDR3 sequence is 16 residues long. V dropped 2 bases and J dropped 4 bases, with 17 bases sitting between them. CDR3 in DNA: TGTGCCAGCAGCTTAAGCATCGGGGAAGTTCCCTATGGCTACACCTTC. Encoded protein: CASSLSIGEVPYGYTF.

This clonotype appeared many times. The chain couples TRBV2 to TRBJ1-1; no clear D gene. Germline CDR1 reads SNHLY; CDR2 reads FYNNEI. The CDR3 loop spans 11 amino acids. The V end lost 4 bases, the J end lost 3 bases, and 3 bases lay between the germline ends. The CDR3 here is CASSGDTEAFF. The CDR3 DNA reads as TGTGCCAGCAGTGGGGACACTGAAGCTTTCTTT.

This CDR3 reads CASSLDGQVIISPLHF. The DNA of the CDR3 is TGTGCCAGCAGCTTAGATGGCCAGGTGATCATTTCACCCCTCCACTTT. The chain couples TRBV11-3 to TRBJ1-6; D not certain. The CDR3 consists of 16 residues. The V gene lost 0 bases and the J gene lost 9 bases, with 15 bases spanning the gap. CDR1 SGHNT and CDR2 YENEEA come from the germline V gene.

The chain employs TRBV3-1 and TRBJ2-2; 11 nucleotides line up with TRBD2. Germline CDR1 is LGHDT and CDR2 is YNNKEL (reference sequence). With V trimmed by 4 bases and J by 7 bases, 5 bases remained unmatched. This CDR3 contains 15 residues. CDR3 DNA sequence: TGTGCCAGCAGCCGCGGACTAGCGGGTGGCGGGGAGCTGTTTTTT. Its translation: CASSRGLAGGGELFF.

This clonotype is a singleton in its sample. This rearrangement joins TRBV20-1 to TRBJ2-1; TRBD2 aligns across 12 bases. CDR3 length: 16 amino acids. V was clipped by 0 bases and J by 6 bases; unmatched bases: 6. CDR1 DFQATT and CDR2 SNEGSKA come from the germline V gene (reference sequence). CDR3 sequence reads: CSARETSGRVINEQFF. The CDR3 region has the DNA TGCAGTGCTAGAGAGACTAGCGGGAGAGTGATCAATGAGCAGTTCTTC.

This clonotype has ten or more counts. The chain employs TRBV2 and TRBJ2-7; 9 bases fit TRBD2. The CDR3 totals 13 residues. With 7 bases clipped from V and 6 bases from J, the junction kept 7 bases outside the gene matches. The germline V gene has CDR1 SNHLY and CDR2 FYNNEI. The CDR3, as DNA: TGTGCCAGCACCGGACTAGCGTCGGGCGAGCAGTACTTC. This gives the protein CASTGLASGEQYF.

The chain has TRBV28 and TRBJ2-7; D gene unclear. V dropped 2 bases and J dropped 4 bases, with 15 bases sitting between them. This CDR3 spans 15 amino acids. The germline V gene encodes CDR1 MDHEN and CDR2 SYDVKM. The CDR3 reads CASSLLLVGIYEQYF. The CDR3 DNA reads as TGTGCCAGCAGTTTACTGCTAGTCGGTATTTACGAGCAGTACTTC.

This clonotype showed up many times. The CDR3 spells CAWSPGGVWYGYTF. The CDR3 nucleotides read TGTGCCTGGAGTCCAGGGGGCGTTTGGTATGGCTACACCTTC. The chain employs TRBV30 and TRBJ1-2, with 8 bases identical to TRBD1. The ends lost 2 bases at V and 5 bases at J; junction bases unmatched: 7. Germline lookup yields CDR1 GTSNPN and CDR2 SVGIG (reference sequence). The CDR3 has 14 residues.

In this sample, this clonotype turned up a few times. V and J are TRBV20-1 and TRBJ1-5; 7 nucleotides align to TRBD1. CDR1 and CDR2 from the germline V gene are DFQATT and SNEGSKA (reference sequence). The CDR3 is 14 amino acids. Unmatched junction bases numbered 3, after V lost 2 bases and J lost 2 bases. CDR3 nucleotides: TGCAGTGCTAGAAAAACAGGGGGCAATCAGCCCCAGCATTTT. Encoded protein: CSARKTGGNQPQHF.

This clonotype was seen more than once but under ten times. The chain uses TRBV6-1 and TRBJ1-2, with unresolved D. The length of the CDR3 is 14 residues. Germline assignment: CDR1 MNHNS and CDR2 SASEGT. V dropped 7 bases and J dropped 5 bases, with 17 bases sitting between them. This CDR3 is CASTPSLGSYGYTF. CDR3 DNA: TGTGCCAGCACTCCCTCCCTGGGTAGTTATGGCTACACCTTC.

This clonotype was counted ten times or more. This chain joins TRBV27 and TRBJ2-5; TRBD1 agrees at 7 bases. The CDR3 is 14 residues long. V shed 4 bases, J shed 5 bases, and the junction held 7 bases outside the gene matches. Germline assignment: CDR1 MNHEY and CDR2 SMNVEV (reference sequence). This CDR3 reads CASSSLTGWETQYF. Here the CDR3 DNA reads TGTGCCAGCAGTTCCCTGACAGGGTGGGAGACCCAGTACTTC.

This clonotype has at least ten counts. V gene TRBV6-1 combines with J gene TRBJ1-5; maybe TRBD1 (5 bases). The CDR3 has 15 amino acids. Germline V gene lookup returns CDR1 MNHNS and CDR2 SASEGT. With 8 bases removed from V and 0 bases from J, the gap between germline ends came to 14 bases. The chain's CDR3 is CASVKGTFSNQPQHF. DNA for the CDR3: TGTGCCAGCGTTAAAGGGACCTTTAGCAATCAGCCCCAGCATTTT.

The genes are TRBV7-9 and TRBJ1-4; tentatively, D is TRBD1 (6 bases). Germline CDR1 SEHNR, CDR2 FQNEAQ (reference sequence). CDR3 length equals 16 residues. The ends were cut back, 4 bases at V and 7 bases at J, with 19 bases in the middle. The CDR3 nucleotides are TGTGCCAGCAGCTGGCACCCAGGGGAGGGAGGTGAAAAACTGTTTTTT. Translation gives CASSWHPGEGGEKLFF.

The sample holds many counts of this clonotype. This chain uses TRBV6-1 with TRBJ2-2; TRBD2 agrees at 10 bases. The CDR3 is 18 amino acids. Germline CDR1 and CDR2: MNHNS and SASEGT. The V segment lost 6 bases and the J segment 7 bases; nucleotides outside the gene matches: 17. The CDR3 spells CASRRSEGTSEGYGELFF. The CDR3 coding sequence is TGTGCCAGCAGGAGGAGCGAGGGGACTAGCGAGGGGTACGGGGAGCTGTTTTTT.

This clonotype occurred a few times. This chain connects TRBV6-1 to TRBJ2-4; the D gene is possibly TRBD2 (6 bases). The V gene lost 4 bases and the J gene lost 9 bases, with 19 bases spanning the gap. The CDR3 is made up of 15 amino acids. Per germline, CDR1 MNHNS and CDR2 SASEGT. This CDR3 reads CASSASTSKRGIQYF. The CDR3 DNA reads TGTGCCAGCAGTGCCTCCACTAGCAAAAGGGGCATTCAGTACTTC.

This clonotype showed up many times. This chain connects TRBV7-9 to TRBJ2-5; D unresolved. V was pared by 1 base and J by 13 bases, with 19 bases between. The length of the CDR3 is 14 residues. Germline CDR1 and CDR2: SEHNR and FQNEAQ (reference sequence). The CDR3 sequence is CASSLGSGANTGYF. The CDR3 DNA sequence: TGTGCCAGCAGCTTAGGTTCGGGTGCAAACACCGGGTACTTC.

This clonotype was counted many times. The chain uses TRBV12-3 or TRBV12-4 and TRBJ2-3; weak D call: TRBD2 (6 bases). The CDR3 consists of 15 residues. Trimming took off 5 bases at V and 4 bases at J, with 16 bases between the two ends. DNA for the CDR3: TGTGCCAGCAGTCACCGGAGGGGCCCGTCAGATACGCAGTATTTT. Translating gives CASSHRRGPSDTQYF.

The sample holds many counts of this clonotype. The CDR3 reads CASSFSGFMGIDEQYF. The CDR3 DNA reads as TGTGCCAGCAGTTTCTCGGGATTCATGGGTATCGACGAGCAGTACTTC. This chain connects TRBV12-3 or TRBV12-4 to TRBJ2-7; a weak D match, TRBD2 (5 bases). Trimming stripped 3 bases from V and 5 bases from J, with 20 bases between. The CDR3 runs to 16 residues.

This clonotype was recorded many times. The chain carries TRBV24-1 and TRBJ1-2; possible D gene TRBD1, 5 bases. The CDR3 covers 14 residues. V was pared by 7 bases and J by 1 base, with 12 bases between. Germline CDR1 KGHDR, CDR2 SFDVKD. The CDR3: CATSPRQINYGYTF. The CDR3 nucleotides are TGTGCCACCAGCCCCCGACAGATTAACTATGGCTACACCTTC.

This clonotype was seen many times. The chain uses TRBV20-1 and TRBJ2-7; TRBD1 might be the D (6 bases). V lost 5 bases, J lost 7 bases, and 21 bases lay in between. The CDR3 spans 14 residues. CDR1 and CDR2 (germline): DFQATT, SNEGSKA (reference sequence). The CDR3 bases are TGCAGTGCTGGGACATATTCCTCTTTGTGGGAGCAGTACTTC. Protein product: CSAGTYSSLWEQYF.

The chain couples TRBV2 to TRBJ2-7; 9 nucleotides line up with TRBD1. The germline V gene has CDR1 SNHLY and CDR2 FYNNEI. This CDR3 comprises 17 residues. Trimming at V came to 8 bases and at J to 6 bases, leaving 20 bases not matched to a gene. CDR3: CASSLTIPGQGSGEQYF. CDR3 bases: TGTGCCAGCTCGCTGACGATACCGGGACAGGGATCGGGCGAGCAGTACTTC.

This chain connects TRBV9 to TRBJ2-6; perhaps D is TRBD1 or TRBD2 (6 bases each). The length of the CDR3 is 17 residues. The V and J ends lost 1 base and 0 bases respectively, with 11 bases between them. CDR1 SGDLS and CDR2 YYNGEE come from the germline V gene. The CDR3 DNA follows: TGTGCCAGCAGCGTACGGGGGCGCTTCTCTGGGGCCAACGTCCTGACTTTC. This translates into CASSVRGRFSGANVLTF.

V and J are TRBV10-1 and TRBJ1-1, with TRBD1 as a possible D gene (5 bases). Germline V gives CDR1 WNHNN, CDR2 SYGVQD (reference sequence). Trimming removed 6 bases at V and 5 bases at J, with 13 bases between. CDR3 length: 13 residues. CDR3 nucleotides: TGCGCCAGCAGGGAGACAGCCCAAACTGAAGCTTTCTTT. Translation gives CASRETAQTEAFF.